This entry lists 28 T cell receptor beta chains sequenced from one sample in a study of blood T cell repertoires in COVID-19. The protocol was immunoSEQ multiplex PCR, while the TCRdb copy is restricted to in-frame clones and leaves out a portion. There are 95,000 to 150,000 clones in the sample; more than 65% occur only once, and 2% to 2.5% lies in the top ten. The sequenced material came from peripheral blood. Receptors were obtained from a woman in her seventies with acute or convalescent COVID-19.

The chain uses TRBV27 and TRBJ1-6; 9 nucleotides match TRBD1. The CDR3 loop spans 13 amino acids. Germline V gives CDR1 MNHEY, CDR2 SMNVEV (reference sequence). V was clipped by 7 bases and J by 7 bases; unmatched bases: 2. This CDR3 is CASKGQGNSPLHF. The CDR3 DNA follows: TGTGCCAGCAAAGGACAGGGGAATTCACCCCTCCACTTT.

The chain has TRBV5-8 and TRBJ2-6; TRBD1 aligns across 7 bases. CDR1 and CDR2 (germline): SGHTS, YDEGEE. The V and J ends lost 4 bases and 4 bases, in that order; junction bases with no gene match: 11. CDR3 length equals 17 residues. The CDR3 nucleotides are TGTGCCAGCAGCCCGGGGACAGCCCCGGGGGGGGCCAACGTCCTGACTTTC. This codes for CASSPGTAPGGANVLTF.

The rearrangement uses TRBV18 and TRBJ2-2; 7 bases align to TRBD1. Germline V gene lookup returns CDR1 KGHSH and CDR2 LQKENI. There are 14 residues in the CDR3. J gave up 7 bases and V 5 bases, and 7 bases lay outside the gene matches. CDR3 in amino acids: CASSSQTGVGELFF. CDR3 sequence (DNA): TGTGCCAGCTCATCCCAAACAGGGGTCGGGGAGCTGTTTTTT.

This clone came up a few times. The rearrangement links TRBV2 to TRBJ1-6; D is undetermined. This CDR3 comprises 13 residues. The V gene's germline CDR1 is SNHLY and CDR2 FYNNEI. The ends were cut back, 7 bases at V and 9 bases at J, with 13 bases in the middle. The CDR3 DNA reads as TGTGCCAGCATTGAGGTGCGGGGTTCACCCCTCCACTTT. Translation gives CASIEVRGSPLHF.

V gene TRBV18 combines with J gene TRBJ2-6, with a weak D call TRBD2 (6 bases). Trimming shortened V by 3 bases and J by 0 bases, and 15 bases separated the two germline ends. Germline loops: CDR1 KGHSH, CDR2 LQKENI. The CDR3 has 18 amino acids. CDR3: CASSPGLALLSGANVLTF. The CDR3 coding sequence is TGTGCCAGCTCACCGGGTCTAGCGCTCCTCTCTGGGGCCAACGTCCTGACTTTC.

The chain joins TRBV4-1 to TRBJ2-1; 7 nucleotides agree with TRBD1. V shed 0 bases, J shed 10 bases, and the junction held 9 bases outside the gene matches. CDR1 and CDR2 (germline): MGHRA, YSYEKL. This CDR3 is built from 15 residues. DNA for the CDR3: TGCGCCAGCAGCCAAGATGTAGGGGGCCGACAGGAGCAGTTCTTC. Translated: CASSQDVGGRQEQFF.

V and J are TRBV7-2 and TRBJ2-6; D unclear. Trimming removed 1 base from V and 0 bases from J, with 4 bases in between. CDR1 SGHTA and CDR2 FQGNSA come from the germline V gene. This CDR3 spans 15 amino acids. CDR3 nucleotide sequence: TGTGCCAGCAGCTTAGATTACTCTGGGGCCAACGTCCTGACTTTC. Protein product: CASSLDYSGANVLTF.

The V gene is TRBV5-8, the J gene TRBJ2-7; 8 nucleotides align to TRBD2. The CDR3 contains 15 residues. From germline, CDR1 is SGHTS and CDR2 YDEGEE. J was trimmed by 8 bases and V by 4 bases; bases with no gene match: 14. The CDR3 is CASSPGGGLPEKQYF. CDR3 sequence (DNA): TGTGCCAGCAGCCCGGGAGGGGGGCTACCCGAGAAGCAGTACTTC.

In its sample, this clone was seen a few times. The V gene is TRBV12-3 or TRBV12-4, the J gene TRBJ1-5; D might be TRBD1 (6 bases). The CDR3 covers 13 residues. V lost 6 bases, J lost 5 bases, and 11 bases lay in between. The CDR3 DNA sequence: TGTGCCAGCAGCTTAACAGGGCATCAGCCCCAGCATTTT. Its protein product is CASSLTGHQPQHF.

The V call is TRBV30, the J call TRBJ1-3; TRBD1 agrees at 10 bases. The J segment lost 5 bases and the V segment lost 3 bases, leaving 4 bases of the junction unmatched. The CDR3 runs to 14 residues. The germline V gene has CDR1 GTSNPN and CDR2 SVGIG (reference sequence). This CDR3 is CAWSRGQGRNTIYF. The CDR3 region has the DNA TGTGCCTGGAGCCGGGGACAGGGGAGAAACACCATATATTTT.

The V gene is TRBV3-1 (or the pseudogene TRBV3-2), the J gene TRBJ1-2, with 10 bases identical to TRBD1. This CDR3 contains 16 residues. J gave up 3 bases and V 4 bases, and 8 bases lay outside the gene matches. The germline gives CDR1 LGHDT, CDR2 YNNKEL (reference sequence). The CDR3 spells CASSPLSGQGDYGYTF. Written as DNA, the CDR3 is TGTGCCAGCAGCCCTTTAAGTGGACAGGGGGACTATGGCTACACCTTC.

The chain couples TRBV3-1 (or the pseudogene TRBV3-2) to TRBJ1-2; D gene ambiguous. Germline V CDR1 and CDR2: LGHDT, YNNKEL (reference sequence). CDR3 length equals 16 residues. V lost 3 bases, J lost 5 bases, and 19 bases lay in between. CDR3 loop: CASSHYSLTGYYGYTF. CDR3 in DNA: TGTGCCAGCAGCCACTACTCACTCACCGGGTATTATGGCTACACCTTC.

The chain links TRBV5-4 to TRBJ1-2, with D perhaps TRBD1 (6 bases). The germline V gene encodes CDR1 SGHNT and CDR2 YYREEE (reference sequence). V was trimmed by 4 bases and J by 4 bases, leaving 11 bases between them. This CDR3 spans 13 amino acids. CDR3 protein: CASSLGTSYGYTF. Here the CDR3 DNA reads TGTGCCAGCAGCCTAGGGACATCCTATGGCTACACCTTC.

This clone was counted only a few times. J is TRBJ1-6 and V is TRBV6-2 or TRBV6-3; 10 positions match TRBD1. There are 15 residues in the CDR3. V was pared by 6 bases and J by 4 bases, with 3 bases of the junction left unmatched. Germline loops: CDR1 MNHEY, CDR2 SVGEGT. The chain's CDR3 is CASSQDRGYNSPLHF. The CDR3 bases are TGTGCCAGCAGCCAGGACAGGGGGTATAATTCACCCCTCCACTTT.

The chain employs TRBV11-2 and TRBJ1-6; 7 bases align to TRBD1. The J segment lost 6 bases and the V segment lost 4 bases, leaving 3 bases of the junction unmatched. The CDR3 has 14 residues. CDR1 is SGHAT, CDR2 FQNNGV, per germline. Here the CDR3 DNA reads TGTGCCAGCAGCTCGGGACAGAGTAATTCACCCCTCCACTTT. Its translation is CASSSGQSNSPLHF.

The sample holds a few counts of this clone. The V call is TRBV27, the J call TRBJ2-7; tentatively, D is TRBD1 (5 bases). This CDR3 spans 15 amino acids. Germline values: CDR1 MNHEY, CDR2 SMNVEV (reference sequence). Trimming removed 6 bases at V and 2 bases at J, with 17 bases between. The CDR3 coding sequence is TGTGCCAGCAGGGAGACAGTCCCCTACACCTACGAGCAGTACTTC. Amino acids: CASRETVPYTYEQYF.

The rearrangement links TRBV4-3 to TRBJ1-2; D possibly corresponds to TRBD1 (6 bases). The CDR3 has 13 residues. The germline V gene encodes CDR1 LGHNA and CDR2 YSLEER. The ends were cut back, 0 bases at V and 7 bases at J, with 9 bases in the middle. The CDR3 spells CASSQDQGTGYTF. For the CDR3, the DNA is TGCGCCAGCAGCCAAGATCAGGGGACTGGCTACACCTTC.

The chain uses TRBV19 and TRBJ2-2, with 8 bases aligning to TRBD1. CDR1 and CDR2 from the germline V gene are LNHDA and SQIVND (reference sequence). V gave up 3 bases and J gave up 4 bases; unmatched junction bases: 4. This CDR3 is 15 amino acids long. The CDR3 region is CASSIDGTGTGELFF. CDR3 coding DNA: TGTGCCAGTAGTATTGACGGGACAGGCACCGGGGAGCTGTTTTTT.

This clone has just a few counts. The chain links TRBV18 to TRBJ2-3, with D possibly matching TRBD1 (6 bases). The CDR3 extends over 17 amino acids. Trimming pared 3 bases from V and 1 base from J, leaving 17 bases between. The germline CDR1 and CDR2 sequences are KGHSH and LQKENI. The CDR3 loop reads CASSPTRGSRGTDTQYF. The CDR3 region has the DNA TGTGCCAGCTCACCGACCAGGGGCTCTAGGGGCACAGATACGCAGTATTTT.

This chain connects TRBV6-5 to TRBJ2-7; 8 bases map to TRBD1. Germline CDR1 is MNHEY and CDR2 is SVGAGI. J lost 1 base, V lost 6 bases, and 2 bases had no gene match. CDR3 length: 13 amino acids. DNA of the CDR3: TGTGCCAGCAGAAGACAGGGGTCCTACGAGCAGTACTTC. The encoded protein is CASRRQGSYEQYF.

The table lists this clone with a few counts. This chain uses TRBV25-1 with TRBJ1-2; 7 positions agree with TRBD1. The CDR3 length is 13 residues. Per germline, CDR1 MGHDK and CDR2 SYGVNS. Unmatched junction bases numbered 4, after V lost 6 bases and J lost 3 bases. CDR3 sequence (DNA): TGTGCCAGCAGACAGGGGTTATACTATGGCTACACCTTC. It is translated as CASRQGLYYGYTF.

The chain is built from TRBV5-1 and TRBJ2-5; 8 nucleotides align to TRBD2. The length of the CDR3 is 14 residues. Trimming at V came to 3 bases and at J to 4 bases, leaving 5 bases not matched to a gene. Germline lookup yields CDR1 SGHRS and CDR2 YFSETQ. Here the CDR3 DNA reads TGCGCCAGCAGCTGGGACGGGAGGGGAGAGACCCAGTACTTC. The encoded protein is CASSWDGRGETQYF.

The J gene is TRBJ2-1, the V gene TRBV7-9; TRBD2 matches at 10 bases. There are 17 residues in the CDR3. Germline trimming cut 1 base from V and 8 bases from J; bases unmatched to any gene: 11. In germline, CDR1 is SEHNR, CDR2 FQNEAQ (reference sequence). As DNA, the CDR3 is TGTGCCAGCAGCTTAGTAGGCCGGCGGCTAGCGGGAGATGAGCAGTTCTTC. Protein product: CASSLVGRRLAGDEQFF. The complete variable domain, with remaining parts taken from reference TRBV7-9 and TRBJ2-1, reads DTGVSQNPRHKITKRGQNVTFRCDPISEHNRLYWYRQTLGQGPEFLTYFQNEAQLEKSRLLSDRFSAERPKGSFSTLEIQRTEQGDSAMYLCASSLVGRRLAGDEQFFGPGTRLTVL.

This chain joins TRBV11-2 and TRBJ1-1, with D possibly matching TRBD1 (5 bases). This CDR3 is built from 13 residues. CDR1 is SGHAT, CDR2 FQNNGV, per germline. Trimming stripped 5 bases from V and 11 bases from J, with 18 bases between. CDR3 nucleotides: TGTGCCAGCAGCCCTGGAGGGACCTCGAGGGCTTTCTTT. It specifies CASSPGGTSRAFF.

This clone was counted between two and nine times. This chain joins TRBV7-9 and TRBJ2-6; no reliable D call. The CDR3 sequence is 15 residues long. V was cut by 11 bases and J by 0 bases, with 14 bases left in between. Germline lookup yields CDR1 SEHNR and CDR2 FQNEAQ (reference sequence). The chain's CDR3 is CALIEESSGANVLTF. CDR3 DNA sequence: TGTGCCCTCATCGAGGAGAGCTCTGGGGCCAACGTCCTGACTTTC. The variable domain in full, with the rest retrieved from reference TRBV7-9 and TRBJ2-6, is DTGVSQNPRHKITKRGQNVTFRCDPISEHNRLYWYRQTLGQGPEFLTYFQNEAQLEKSRLLSDRFSAERPKGSFSTLEIQRTEQGDSAMYLCALIEESSGANVLTFGAGSRLTVL.

The V and J genes are TRBV6-5 and TRBJ2-5; TRBD1 agrees at 7 bases. Trimming took 2 bases from V and 4 from J; bases not matched to a gene: 4. This CDR3 is built from 14 residues. The germline gives CDR1 MNHEY, CDR2 SVGAGI. CDR3 region: CASSYGTGAETQYF. For the CDR3, the DNA is TGTGCCAGCAGTTACGGAACAGGGGCAGAGACCCAGTACTTC.

The V call is TRBV18, the J call TRBJ2-3, with 10 bases fitting TRBD1. Per germline, CDR1 KGHSH and CDR2 LQKENI. The CDR3 has 16 residues. The J segment lost 1 base and the V segment lost 6 bases, leaving 7 bases of the junction unmatched. The CDR3 spells CASSQTGGVGTDTQYF. The CDR3 bases are TGTGCCAGCTCCCAGACAGGGGGCGTGGGCACAGATACGCAGTATTTT.

This clone was picked up many times. The V call is TRBV7-9, the J call TRBJ1-2; TRBD1 matches at 7 bases. Unmatched junction bases numbered 4, after V lost 4 bases and J lost 2 bases. CDR1 and CDR2 (germline): SEHNR, FQNEAQ (reference sequence). There are 14 residues in the CDR3. The CDR3 DNA sequence: TGTGCCAGCAGCTCACTACAGGGGAACTATGGCTACACCTTC. Its protein product is CASSSLQGNYGYTF.